The T cell receptor (beta chain) described here comes from a study of cytomegalovirus exposure and HLA in healthy donors. Regarding the study as a whole: Most TCR sequences proved rare, with some public TCRs found in many donors. Owing to their indistinguishability, certain V segments, notably TRBV6-2 and TRBV6-3, were excluded.

This CDR3 contains 15 residues. CDR1 is SGHRS, CDR2 YFSETQ, per germline. With 0 bases removed from V and 8 bases from J, the gap between germline ends came to 15 bases. Researchers ran the PCR with 60 Vbeta and 13 Jbeta primers. Clones were sequenced by immunoSEQ multiplex PCR, and TCRdb holds only the in-frame ones, with some missing. The sample consists of about 150,000 clones, roughly 80% of them appearing once. The donors (healthy individuals) were bone marrow donors. About this clone: Its antigen is currently unknown.

The TCR originated in a man aged 30 to 39 in good health and CMV-seronegative. The specimen was PBMCs. The chain carries TRBV5-1 and TRBJ2-1; D is possibly TRBD2 (5 bases). The DNA for the CDR3 is TGCGCCAGCAGCTTGGTTAGTGGCTCCGGGGATGAGCAGTTCTTC. It yields the protein CASSLVSGSGDEQFF. Complete variable domain (other parts from reference TRBV5-1 and TRBJ2-1): KAGVTQTPRYLIKTRGQQVTLSCSPISGHRSVSWYQQTPGQGLQFLFEYFSETQRNKGNFPGRFSGRQFSNSRSEMNVSTLELGDSALYLCASSLVSGSGDEQFFGPGTRLTVL.